What follows are 19 T cell receptor beta chains derived from one specimen sequenced in a study of molecular identifiers for immune sequencing clone quantification. TCRdb recomputed calls from the PCR reads with MiXCR, one row per CDR3 protein. The sample contains 460,000 or so distinct CDR3 sequences, 20% to 25% of which appear only once. The sequencing input was naive CD8+ T cells from blood, with Jurkat cell RNA spiked in. Subset denoted: FACS-sorted CD8+CD4-CCR7+CD45RA+ naive T cells. These receptors came from a human donor in good health. Some libraries in this study had Jurkat cell RNA spiked in.

The sample holds a few counts of this clonotype. V gene TRBV3-1 combines with J gene TRBJ2-2; 10 positions match TRBD2. The germline gives CDR1 LGHDT, CDR2 YNNKEL (reference sequence). The trim removed 0 bases at V and 2 bases at J, leaving 9 bases unmatched. This CDR3 region has 19 residues. CDR3 in amino acids: CASSQEVWTSGTNTGELFF. Written as DNA, the CDR3 is TGTGCCAGCAGCCAAGAAGTCTGGACTAGCGGAACAAACACCGGGGAGCTGTTTTTT.

V is TRBV11-2 and J is TRBJ2-1; 8 bases agree with TRBD1. Losses at the gene ends were 5 bases for V and 4 bases for J; bases not matched to a gene: 7. Germline values: CDR1 SGHAT, CDR2 FQNNGV. The CDR3 runs to 15 residues. CDR3 sequence reads: CASSTRQGMYNEQFF. The CDR3 DNA sequence: TGTGCCAGCAGCACGCGACAGGGGATGTACAATGAGCAGTTCTTC.

The table lists this clonotype with many counts. The gene calls are TRBV6-2 or TRBV6-3 and TRBJ2-7; no firm D call. The CDR3 runs 14 residues. Germline-derived CDR1 and CDR2 are MNHEY and SVGEGT. V gave up 2 bases and J gave up 3 bases, with 11 bases separating them. The chain's CDR3 is CASSYVEASYEQYF. The CDR3 nucleotides read TGTGCCAGCAGTTACGTAGAGGCTAGCTACGAGCAGTACTTC.

J is TRBJ2-3 and V is TRBV6-2 or TRBV6-3; weak D call: TRBD1 (6 bases). Deletions cut 0 bases from V and 14 bases from J, with 9 bases between. Germline lookup yields CDR1 MNHEY and CDR2 SVGEGT. This CDR3 comprises 11 residues. The CDR3 spells CASSYSTGLYF. The CDR3 DNA reads as TGTGCCAGCAGTTACTCGACAGGTCTGTATTTT.

This clonotype was found a few times. The chain combines TRBV28 with TRBJ2-5; TRBD2 agrees at 8 bases. Germline V gives CDR1 MDHEN, CDR2 SYDVKM. V gave up 6 bases and J gave up 5 bases; unmatched junction bases: 11. CDR3 length equals 15 residues. This chain's CDR3 is CASRAGEVVRETQYF. The DNA of the CDR3 is TGTGCCAGCAGAGCGGGAGAAGTGGTCAGGGAGACCCAGTACTTC.

This clonotype showed up just a few times. J is TRBJ2-7 and V is TRBV7-9; 11 bases map to TRBD2. The CDR3 length is 17 residues. The trim removed 3 bases at V and 2 bases at J, leaving 9 bases unmatched. CDR1 SEHNR and CDR2 FQNEAQ come from the germline V gene (reference sequence). The CDR3, as DNA: TGTGCCAGCAGCTTGACCCACGGGACTAGCGGCCCCTACGAGCAGTACTTC. It encodes CASSLTHGTSGPYEQYF.

This clonotype has at least ten counts. V usage is TRBV4-3 and J usage is TRBJ1-4, with 7 bases matching TRBD1. Looked up from germline, CDR1 is LGHNA and CDR2 is YSLEER. V lost 1 base to trimming and J lost 8 bases; unmatched junction nucleotides: 10. This CDR3 is built from 16 residues. The CDR3 DNA reads as TGCGCCAGCAGCCAAGGGCCGACCGAGACAGGGGAAAAACTGTTTTTT. The encoded protein is CASSQGPTETGEKLFF.

This chain uses TRBV4-1 with TRBJ2-2; D uncertain. The V and J ends lost 2 bases and 6 bases respectively, with 1 base between them. CDR3 length: 11 amino acids. The germline V gene has CDR1 MGHRA and CDR2 YSYEKL. CDR3 sequence reads: CASSQPGELFF. The CDR3 coding sequence is TGCGCCAGCAGCCAACCCGGGGAGCTGTTTTTT.

Regarding this clonotype: At one of its ends the junction is not consistent with the germline gene, which may arise from a read error. The J gene is TRBJ2-7, the V gene TRBV11-2; 8 bases align to TRBD2. Germline values: CDR1 SGHAT, CDR2 FQNNGV. This CDR3 has 17 residues. The CDR3 sequence is CASSLDPLLAGGSERYF. In nucleotides, the CDR3 is TGTGCCAGCAGCTTGGACCCCCTCCTGGCGGGAGGCTCCGAGCGGTACTTC. Full variable domain (outside the CDR3, taken from reference TRBV11-2 and TRBJ2-7): EAGVAQSPRYKIIEKRQSVAFWCNPISGHATLYWYQQILGQGPKLLIQFQNNGVVDDSQLPKDRFSAERLKGVDSTLKIQPAKLEDSAVYLCASSLDPLLAGGSERYFGPGTRLTVT.

This chain connects TRBV13 to TRBJ1-1; D remains ambiguous. V lost 2 bases and J lost 2, with 15 bases in between. Looked up from germline, CDR1 is PRHDT and CDR2 is FYEKMQ (reference sequence). This CDR3 comprises 16 residues. In nucleotides, the CDR3 is TGTGCCAGCAGCTTACCCCCAGGCACAGTCAACACTGAAGCTTTCTTT. This sequence encodes CASSLPPGTVNTEAFF. Combining the CDR3 with reference TRBV13 and TRBJ1-1 gives the whole variable domain AAGVIQSPRHLIKEKRETATLKCYPIPRHDTVYWYQQGPGQDPQFLISFYEKMQSDKGSIPDRFSAQQFSDYHSELNMSSLELGDSALYFCASSLPPGTVNTEAFFGQGTRLTVV.

The gene calls are TRBV15 and TRBJ2-7; TRBD1 is a possible D gene (6 bases). The germline V gene has CDR1 LNHNV and CDR2 YYDKDF (reference sequence). Between the trimmed V and J ends, which lost 4 bases and 2 bases, there was a span of 15 bases. There are 15 residues in the CDR3. CDR3 sequence reads: CATSILQGRTYEQYF. The CDR3 DNA reads TGTGCCACCAGCATCCTACAGGGTCGGACCTACGAGCAGTACTTC.

This clonotype has just a few counts. As DNA, the CDR3 is TGTGCCAGCAGTGAAGCTTGGACAGACAATCAGCCCCAGCATTTT. The encoded protein is CASSEAWTDNQPQHF. This sequence joins TRBV2 and TRBJ1-5; TRBD1 might be the D (6 bases). Germline assignment: CDR1 SNHLY and CDR2 FYNNEI. The CDR3 covers 15 residues. Trimming shortened V by 0 bases and J by 3 bases, and 9 bases separated the two germline ends.

A word on this clonotype: A read error may be the cause here, since a much bigger clone is one base away. Since the CDR3 does not end with the conserved phenylalanine or tryptophan, this likely comes from a read error. The chain employs TRBV24-1 and TRBJ2-1; D is unresolved. The CDR3 loop spans 14 amino acids. Germline CDR1 reads KGHDR; CDR2 reads SFDVKD. V lost 2 bases and J 6 bases, leaving 10 bases between the germline ends. The CDR3 DNA is TGTGCCACCAGTGATTCATACATCCCCAATGAGCAGTTCTCC. Translating gives CATSDSYIPNEQFS.

A note on this clonotype: A read error may explain this, as a much larger clone is one base away. The chain carries TRBV7-6 and TRBJ1-1, with D perhaps matching TRBD1 (5 bases). The CDR3 is 15 amino acids. The germline CDR1 and CDR2 sequences are SGHVS and FNYEAQ. Here the CDR3 reads CASSLGPQGNTETFF. In nucleotides, the CDR3 is TGTGCCAGCAGCTTAGGTCCGCAGGGAAACACTGAAACTTTCTTT. Looking up the rest from reference TRBV7-6 and TRBJ1-1 gives the full variable domain: GAGVSQSPRYKVTKRGQDVALRCDPISGHVSLYWYRQALGQGPEFLTYFNYEAQQDKSGLPNDRFSAERPEGSISTLTIQRTEQRDSAMYRCASSLGPQGNTETFFGQGTRLTVV.

This rearrangement joins TRBV12-3 or TRBV12-4 to TRBJ2-3; possibly TRBD1 or TRBD2 for D (5 bases each). The CDR3 covers 15 residues. The V gene lost 3 bases and the J gene lost 4 bases, with 14 bases spanning the gap. Here the CDR3 DNA reads TGTGCCAGCAGTTTGAGTCAGGGAGTCGCAGATACGCAGTATTTT. Amino acids: CASSLSQGVADTQYF.

This clonotype was counted only a few times. The genes are TRBV28 and TRBJ1-1; TRBD1 might be the D (5 bases). The CDR3 covers 15 residues. Germline CDR1 MDHEN, CDR2 SYDVKM. V lost 8 bases and J 4 bases, leaving 20 bases between the germline ends. This chain's CDR3 is CASREVGGSGTEAFF. DNA for the CDR3: TGTGCCAGCCGAGAGGTCGGGGGATCTGGCACTGAAGCTTTCTTT.

This clonotype has only a few counts. The chain recombines TRBV6-5 with TRBJ2-2, with 11 bases aligning to TRBD2. This CDR3 contains 16 residues. Trimming cost V 6 bases and J 10 bases; bases outside gene matches: 13. The V gene's germline CDR1 is MNHEY and CDR2 SVGAGI. CDR3 in DNA: TGTGCCAGCAGCTACCTTAGCGGGGGGGGCGGCGAGGAGCTGTTTTTT. This translates into CASSYLSGGGGEELFF.

This clonotype came up many times. CDR3 nucleotides: TGTGCCAGCAGTTTGGGGACAGGGAAATTCTTT. It yields the protein CASSLGTGKFF. V gene TRBV28 combines with J gene TRBJ1-1; 9 bases line up with TRBD1. The CDR3 loop spans 11 amino acids. Germline V lookup: CDR1 MDHEN, CDR2 SYDVKM. Germline trimming cut 3 bases from V and 14 bases from J; bases unmatched to any gene: 4.

The table lists this clonotype with a few counts. This sequence joins TRBV18 and TRBJ1-6, with D perhaps matching TRBD1 (6 bases). The germline gives CDR1 KGHSH, CDR2 LQKENI. With 5 bases removed from V and 3 bases from J, the gap between germline ends came to 11 bases. This CDR3 region has 15 residues. CDR3 bases: TGTGCCAGCTCATCAAGGGACAACTATAATTCACCCCTCCACTTT. It yields the protein CASSSRDNYNSPLHF.